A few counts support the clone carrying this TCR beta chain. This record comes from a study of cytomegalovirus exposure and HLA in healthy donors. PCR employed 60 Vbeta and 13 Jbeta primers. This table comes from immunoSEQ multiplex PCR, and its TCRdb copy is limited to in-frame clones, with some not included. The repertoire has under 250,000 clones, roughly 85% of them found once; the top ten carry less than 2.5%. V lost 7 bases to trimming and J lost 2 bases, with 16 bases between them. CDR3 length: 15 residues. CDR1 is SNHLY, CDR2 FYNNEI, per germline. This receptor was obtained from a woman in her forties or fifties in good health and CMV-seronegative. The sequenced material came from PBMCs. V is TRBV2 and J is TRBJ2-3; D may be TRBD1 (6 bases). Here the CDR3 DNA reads TGTGCCAGCATCAAGCGACAGGCCTACACAGATACGCAGTATTTT. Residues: CASIKRQAYTDTQYF.